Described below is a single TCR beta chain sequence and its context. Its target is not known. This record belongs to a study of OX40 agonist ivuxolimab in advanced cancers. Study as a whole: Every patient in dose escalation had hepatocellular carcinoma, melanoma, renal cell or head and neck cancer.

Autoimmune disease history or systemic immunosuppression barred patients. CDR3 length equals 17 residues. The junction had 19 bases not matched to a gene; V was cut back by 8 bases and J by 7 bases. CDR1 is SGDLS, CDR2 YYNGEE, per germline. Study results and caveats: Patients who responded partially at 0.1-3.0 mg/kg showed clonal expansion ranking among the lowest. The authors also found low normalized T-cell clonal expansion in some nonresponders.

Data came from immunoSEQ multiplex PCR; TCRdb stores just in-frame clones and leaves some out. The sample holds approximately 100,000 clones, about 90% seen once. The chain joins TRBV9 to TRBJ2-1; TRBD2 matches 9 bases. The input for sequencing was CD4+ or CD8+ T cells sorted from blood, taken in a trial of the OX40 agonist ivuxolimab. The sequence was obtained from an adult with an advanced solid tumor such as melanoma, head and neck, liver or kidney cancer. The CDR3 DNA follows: TGTGCCAGTTCTCGTAGAGGCGGCGGGGGGGCAAAGAATGAGCAGTTCTTC. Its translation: CASSRRGGGGAKNEQFF.